Described below is a single T cell receptor beta chain sequence and its context. CDR1 is SGHRS, CDR2 YFSETQ, per germline. This CDR3 has 18 amino acids. Between the trimmed V and J ends, which lost 0 bases and 3 bases, there was a span of 21 bases. Produced via immunoSEQ multiplex PCR; TCRdb's table is partial and in-frame only. The data hold tens of thousands of clones, with about 98% observed a single time. This sample is part of a study of technical replicates of blood from a handful of donors. Sequences were obtained from T cells isolated from PBMCs. The sequence was collected from a human donor in good health. The chain couples TRBV5-1 to TRBJ2-5, with D maybe TRBD2 (5 bases). The CDR3 here is CASSLGGTRAVGKETQYF. Written as DNA, the CDR3 is TGCGCCAGCAGCTTGGGGGGAACACGCGCGGTCGGGAAAGAGACCCAGTACTTC.